This T cell receptor (beta chain) was captured by sequencing in a study of T cell repertoires in cytomegalovirus infection. Study-wide context: Signatures in public TCR beta sequences pointed to both CMV infection and matching HLA type.

From the reads, TCRdb called clonotypes with MiXCR, one entry per CDR3 protein. The data contain about 360,000 distinct CDR3 sequences, 15% to 20% of them singletons. Germline CDR1 reads SGHVS; CDR2 reads FQNEAQ. The trim removed 1 base at V and 15 bases at J, leaving 23 bases unmatched. The CDR3 is made up of 18 amino acids. Concerning this clonotype: Its cognate antigen is unknown.

General study points: The response measured ex vivo was dominated by TCR beta clonotypes (HLA-C-restricted and CMV-specific). The study identified carriers of CMV plus the relevant HLA from cumulative public TCR beta family frequency.

The specimen sequenced was PBMCs. This receptor was identified in a human donor in good health (CMV status not recorded). Some clones in this sample may be carry-over from other donors' samples. This chain uses TRBV7-8 with TRBJ1-3; the match to TRBD1 covers 8 bases. CDR3 protein: CASSLGYRGTGDRRTKYF. CDR3 nucleotide sequence: TGTGCCAGCAGCTTAGGGTATAGGGGTACCGGGGACAGGCGGACAAAATATTTT.